This TCR beta chain derives from a study of cytomegalovirus exposure and HLA in healthy donors. The PCR contained 60 Vbeta and 13 Jbeta primers. Using immunoSEQ multiplex PCR, the repertoire was profiled, and TCRdb retains in-frame clones only, with some absent. Recorded for this sample: roughly 190,000 clones. J lost 3 bases, V lost 6 bases, and 12 bases had no gene match. The germline V gene encodes CDR1 WSHSY and CDR2 SAAADI. The CDR3 contains 16 residues. Sequenced sample: PBMCs. The sequence was obtained from a woman younger than 35 in good health and CMV-seropositive. The V gene is TRBV10-2, the J gene TRBJ1-2; TRBD1 matches at 8 bases. The CDR3 sequence is CASRDTRQGRDYGYTF. The CDR3 DNA reads as TGCGCCAGCAGGGACACCCGACAGGGGAGGGACTATGGCTACACCTTC.